These 13 T cell receptor beta chains share one sample of origin, sequenced in a study of OX40 agonist ivuxolimab in advanced cancers. The protocol was immunoSEQ multiplex PCR, while the TCRdb copy is restricted to in-frame clones and leaves out a portion. The sample holds tens of thousands of clones, 75% to 80% seen once. Sequenced here: CD4+ or CD8+ T cells sorted from blood, sampled in a trial of the OX40 agonist ivuxolimab. The receptors were gathered from an adult with an advanced solid tumor such as melanoma, head and neck, liver or kidney cancer.

This sequence joins TRBV28 and TRBJ2-7; TRBD1 matches at 7 bases. Trimming at V came to 6 bases and at J to 12 bases, leaving 11 bases not matched to a gene. The CDR3 totals 12 residues. CDR1 MDHEN and CDR2 SYDVKM come from the germline V gene. CDR3: CASSSLQGYPYF. The CDR3 region has the DNA TGTGCCAGCAGCTCCTTACAGGGGTATCCGTACTTC. Full variable domain (remainder filled in from reference TRBV28 and TRBJ2-7): DVKVTQSSRYLVKRTGEKVFLECVQDMDHENMFWYRQDPGLGLRLIYFSYDVKMKEKGDIPEGYSVSREKKERFSLILESASTNQTSMYLCASSSLQGYPYFGPGTRLTVT.

The rearrangement uses TRBV19 and TRBJ1-1; D unclear. Germline loops: CDR1 LNHDA, CDR2 SQIVND (reference sequence). Between the trimmed V and J ends, which lost 3 bases and 1 base, there was a span of 9 bases. The CDR3 runs to 14 residues. CDR3 sequence reads: CASSIVMRNTEAFF. The DNA for the CDR3 is TGTGCCAGTAGTATCGTTATGCGGAACACTGAAGCTTTCTTT.

The chain employs TRBV5-1 and TRBJ1-2; no clear D gene. Trimming took off 7 bases at V and 0 bases at J, with 10 bases between the two ends. The CDR3 spans 13 residues. Germline CDR1 is SGHRS and CDR2 is YFSETQ. The CDR3 sequence: CASGDTANYGYTF. The DNA of the CDR3 is TGCGCCAGCGGAGACACAGCTAACTATGGCTACACCTTC.

The chain links TRBV9 to TRBJ2-5; no clear D gene. Trimming shortened V by 6 bases and J by 0 bases, and 15 bases separated the two germline ends. This CDR3 is built from 15 residues. From germline, CDR1 is SGDLS and CDR2 YYNGEE. CDR3 residues: CASTRSPGYQETQYF. The CDR3 bases are TGTGCCAGCACCCGTAGTCCGGGCTACCAAGAGACCCAGTACTTC.

This chain links TRBV9 with TRBJ2-7, with 7 bases fitting TRBD1. From germline, CDR1 is SGDLS and CDR2 YYNGEE. V gave up 3 bases and J gave up 0 bases; unmatched junction bases: 6. The CDR3 is made up of 15 amino acids. The CDR3: CASSGRQGISYEQYF. The CDR3, as DNA: TGTGCCAGCAGCGGAAGACAGGGAATCTCCTACGAGCAGTACTTC.

The chain couples TRBV4-1 to TRBJ2-4, with D perhaps TRBD2 (5 bases). There are 15 residues in the CDR3. Germline CDR1 is MGHRA and CDR2 is YSYEKL. Trimming pared 1 base from V and 6 bases from J, leaving 13 bases between. In DNA form, the CDR3 reads TGCGCCAGCAGCCAAGTTGAGGGATCGGGAAACATTCAGTACTTC. Its protein is CASSQVEGSGNIQYF.

This clone was counted between two and nine times. The chain is built from TRBV11-3 and TRBJ2-5; D not certain. V shed 1 base and J shed 3 bases, with 9 bases lying between them. CDR1 and CDR2 (germline): SGHNT, YENEEA. This CDR3 contains 14 residues. Here the CDR3 reads CASSLAGREETQYF. DNA of the CDR3: TGTGCCAGCAGCTTAGCCGGCCGCGAAGAGACCCAGTACTTC. Variable domain in full (rest from reference TRBV11-3 and TRBJ2-5): EAGVVQSPRYKIIEKKQPVAFWCNPISGHNTLYWYLQNLGQGPELLIRYENEEAVDDSQLPKDRFSAERLKGVDSTLKIQPAELGDSAVYLCASSLAGREETQYFGPGTRLLVL.

The chain employs TRBV5-1 and TRBJ1-1; weak D call: TRBD1 (5 bases). CDR1 is SGHRS and CDR2 is YFSETQ in the germline V gene. Trimming cost V 1 base and J 3 bases, with 10 bases left between them. The CDR3 has 14 amino acids. CDR3 sequence: CASSLIGVDTEAFF. CDR3 bases: TGCGCCAGCAGCTTGATAGGGGTCGACACTGAAGCTTTCTTT.

This chain connects TRBV6-6 to TRBJ1-1, with D unresolved. The germline CDR1 and CDR2 sequences are MNHNY and SVGAGI (reference sequence). V shed 7 bases and J shed 1 base, with 10 bases lying between them. The CDR3 contains 13 residues. CDR3 amino acids: CASTMAANTEAFF. The CDR3 bases are TGTGCCAGCACCATGGCCGCGAACACTGAAGCTTTCTTT.

The CDR3 DNA is TGTGCCAGCAGTTTACCTAGCCCCGTAGCCAAAAACATTCAGTACTTC. Protein sequence: CASSLPSPVAKNIQYF. The chain carries TRBV28 and TRBJ2-4, with D possibly being TRBD2 (5 bases). The ends were cut back, 2 bases at V and 0 bases at J, with 11 bases in the middle. There are 16 residues in the CDR3. CDR1 and CDR2 from the germline V gene are MDHEN and SYDVKM.

This clone was counted between two and nine times. The chain uses TRBV18 and TRBJ2-2, with a tentative D call TRBD1 (5 bases). The CDR3 has 16 amino acids. Germline CDR1 reads KGHSH; CDR2 reads LQKENI. V gave up 6 bases and J gave up 2 bases, with 16 bases separating them. The CDR3 region is CASSNTQDTNTGELFF. The CDR3 DNA reads TGTGCCAGCTCCAACACACAGGACACTAACACCGGGGAGCTGTTTTTT.

This chain links TRBV27 with TRBJ2-1; 8 positions agree with TRBD2. The junction had 4 bases not matched to a gene; V was cut back by 5 bases and J by 1 base. The CDR3 is 15 amino acids. Germline-derived CDR1 and CDR2 are MNHEY and SMNVEV (reference sequence). The CDR3 DNA reads TGTGCCAGCAGTCCCGGGAGGGGGTCCTACAATGAGCAGTTCTTC. It translates to CASSPGRGSYNEQFF.

As regards this clone: At one end, the junction sequence differs from germline, possibly due to a read error. In nucleotides, the CDR3 is TGTGTCAGCAGCTTAACCACAAGAGACTATGGCTACACCTTC. This translates into CVSSLTTRDYGYTF. The chain employs TRBV6-5 and TRBJ1-2; no clear D. Germline V lookup: CDR1 MNHEY, CDR2 SVGAGI. CDR3 length equals 14 residues.